This is a list of T cell receptor beta chains from one sample in a study of control samples from healthy donors and cancer patients. The method was immunoSEQ multiplex PCR; TCRdb's version includes in-frame clones alone and lacks a portion of them. This repertoire shows about 94,000 clones, approximately 90% found once; its top ten account for over 3%. What was sequenced was blood. All receptors come from a woman between 18 and 30 years old in good health. Each CDR3 is given with its conserved first and last residue. Each record gives: D gene, clone size, J gene, V gene, CDR3 protein, CDR3 DNA. D genes are given only for firm matches. Only some rows state a clone size, as once, few, many or a class for expanded clones.

d_call: TRBD1
clone_size: once
j_call: TRBJ1-6
v_call: TRBV9
cdr3_aa: CASSAWTGGRSPLHF
cdr3_nt: TGTGCCAGCAGCGCCTGGACAGGGGGCCGGTCACCCCTCCACTTT

d_call: -
clone_size: few
j_call: TRBJ1-2
v_call: TRBV4-1
cdr3_aa: CASSQERGRADYGYTF
cdr3_nt: TGCGCCAGCAGCCAAGAAAGGGGTCGGGCAGACTATGGCTACACCTTC

d_call: TRBD2
clone_size: -
j_call: TRBJ2-3
v_call: TRBV4-1
cdr3_aa: CASSQGGTSGVYTQYF
cdr3_nt: TGCGCCAGCAGCCAAGGTGGGACTAGCGGGGTATATACGCAGTATTTT

d_call: TRBD2
clone_size: few
j_call: TRBJ2-7
v_call: TRBV29-1
cdr3_aa: CSVEVGLAGNYEQYF
cdr3_nt: TGCAGCGTTGAAGTTGGTCTAGCGGGGAACTACGAGCAGTACTTC

d_call: TRBD1
clone_size: -
j_call: TRBJ1-6
v_call: TRBV6-5
cdr3_aa: CASIFDREGNSPLHF
cdr3_nt: TGTGCCAGCATCTTCGACAGGGAGGGAAATTCACCCCTCCACTTT

d_call: -
clone_size: -
j_call: TRBJ2-5
v_call: TRBV12-3/TRBV12-4
cdr3_aa: CASSSGARETQYF
cdr3_nt: TGTGCCAGCAGTTCCGGGGCGCGGGAGACCCAGTACTTC

d_call: -
clone_size: -
j_call: TRBJ1-5
v_call: TRBV5-6
cdr3_aa: CASSFRAGAALPHF
cdr3_nt: TGTGCCAGCAGCTTCCGCGCGGGGGCAGCGCTGCCCCATTTT

d_call: TRBD2
clone_size: -
j_call: TRBJ2-1
v_call: TRBV5-1
cdr3_aa: CASTVQTSGVKSSYNEQFF
cdr3_nt: TGCGCCAGCACGGTCCAGACTAGCGGGGTGAAGAGCTCCTACAATGAGCAGTTCTTC

d_call: TRBD1
clone_size: -
j_call: TRBJ2-7
v_call: TRBV7-3
cdr3_aa: CASSLQQGSGEQYF
cdr3_nt: TGTGCCAGCAGCTTGCAACAGGGGAGTGGCGAGCAGTACTTC

d_call: -
clone_size: -
j_call: TRBJ1-1
v_call: TRBV2
cdr3_aa: CASPARTENTEAFF
cdr3_nt: TGTGCCAGCCCAGCACGGACAGAGAACACTGAAGCTTTCTTT

d_call: TRBD1
clone_size: -
j_call: TRBJ1-3
v_call: TRBV19
cdr3_aa: CASSIFGDSSSGNTIYF
cdr3_nt: TGTGCCAGTAGTATTTTTGGGGACAGCAGCTCTGGAAACACCATATATTTT

d_call: TRBD1
clone_size: -
j_call: TRBJ1-1
v_call: TRBV29-1
cdr3_aa: CSVVPRTGGRTEAFF
cdr3_nt: TGCAGCGTGGTTCCACGAACAGGGGGCAGGACTGAAGCTTTCTTT

d_call: -
clone_size: -
j_call: TRBJ1-1
v_call: TRBV2
cdr3_aa: CASSVITGIAEAFF
cdr3_nt: TGTGCCAGCAGTGTTATTACAGGGATCGCTGAAGCTTTCTTT

d_call: TRBD1
clone_size: -
j_call: TRBJ2-2
v_call: TRBV5-1
cdr3_aa: CASRPTGGRGTGELFF
cdr3_nt: TGCGCCAGCAGACCTACAGGGGGCCGTGGCACCGGGGAGCTGTTTTTT